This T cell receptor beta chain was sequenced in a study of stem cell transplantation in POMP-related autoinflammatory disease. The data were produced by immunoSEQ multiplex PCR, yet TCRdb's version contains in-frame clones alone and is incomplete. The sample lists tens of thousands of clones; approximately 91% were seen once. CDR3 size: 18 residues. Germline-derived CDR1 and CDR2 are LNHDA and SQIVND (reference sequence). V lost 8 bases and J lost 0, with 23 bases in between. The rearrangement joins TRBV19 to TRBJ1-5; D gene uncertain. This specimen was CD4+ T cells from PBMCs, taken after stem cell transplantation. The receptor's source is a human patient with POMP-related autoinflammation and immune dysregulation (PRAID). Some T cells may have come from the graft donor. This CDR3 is CASDSGVRRGYSNQPQHF. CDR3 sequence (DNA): TGTGCCAGTGATTCCGGGGTGCGTCGAGGGTATAGCAATCAGCCCCAGCATTTT.